The 30 T cell receptor beta chains presented below share a single source sample, sequenced in a study of blood T cell repertoires in COVID-19 (dated by TCRdb to about 2020). The library was made by the immunoSEQ multiplex PCR assay. The table was pulled from immuneACCESS by TCRdb, which kept in-frame rearrangements only. Such tables lose some clones; where checked, under half of the loss comes from unresolved V genes, and the rest has no known cause. The sample records 200,000 to 250,000 clones, over 75% of which are singletons. The top ten hold 3.5% to 4.5% of the sample. The sample taken for sequencing was PBMCs or T cells enriched from blood (not recorded which). All receptors derive from a man aged 30 to 45 with acute COVID-19.

This clone was seen a single time. The CDR3 region is CASSPTVVGELFF. DNA for the CDR3: TGTGCCAGCAGCCCTACCGTTGTCGGGGAGCTGTTTTTT. The chain couples TRBV5-6 to TRBJ2-2; D remains ambiguous. In germline, CDR1 is SGHDT, CDR2 YYEEEE. Between the trimmed V and J ends, which lost 4 bases and 7 bases, there was a span of 11 bases. The CDR3 runs 13 residues.

The chain carries TRBV11-3 and TRBJ2-1, with unresolved D. The length of the CDR3 is 13 residues. Germline V gene data show CDR1 as SGHNT and CDR2 as YENEEA. Trimming took off 1 base at V and 9 bases at J, with 10 bases between the two ends. The CDR3 protein is CASSLVPSTEQFF. For the CDR3, the DNA is TGTGCCAGCAGCTTAGTCCCCAGTACTGAGCAGTTCTTC.

The V and J genes are TRBV5-1 and TRBJ1-2; D is ambiguous. Germline lookup yields CDR1 SGHRS and CDR2 YFSETQ. V was trimmed by 4 bases and J by 3 bases, leaving 7 bases between them. There are 12 residues in the CDR3. The CDR3 nucleotides read TGCGCCAGCAGCCCCCGGGACTATGGCTACACCTTC. Its protein product is CASSPRDYGYTF.

The chain links TRBV4-2 to TRBJ1-6; the D gene is possibly TRBD1 (5 bases). Germline V gene data show CDR1 as LGHNA and CDR2 as YNFKEQ. V was cut by 0 bases and J by 0 bases, with 15 bases left in between. This CDR3 contains 19 residues. The CDR3 region is CASSQDPHLDSSYNSPLHF. DNA of the CDR3: TGTGCCAGCAGCCAAGATCCCCACCTCGACAGCTCCTATAATTCACCCCTCCACTTT.

The chain links TRBV9 to TRBJ2-7, with D possibly being TRBD1 (6 bases). Deletions cut 4 bases from V and 3 bases from J, with 17 bases between. In germline, CDR1 is SGDLS, CDR2 YYNGEE. The CDR3 has 15 residues. CDR3 in amino acids: CASSSRGDNNYEQYF. The CDR3, as DNA: TGTGCCAGCAGCTCAAGAGGGGACAACAACTACGAGCAGTACTTC.

The CDR3 DNA follows: TGTGCCAGCGACGGGACAGGGGACCCCACAGATACGCAGTATTTT. Amino acid sequence: CASDGTGDPTDTQYF. The chain combines TRBV5-6 with TRBJ2-3; TRBD1 aligns across 10 bases. This CDR3 spans 15 amino acids. The V and J ends lost 7 bases and 2 bases, in that order; junction bases with no gene match: 7. Germline V CDR1 and CDR2: SGHDT, YYEEEE.

The rearrangement joins TRBV2 to TRBJ2-1, with TRBD2 matching 12 bases. The CDR3 is made up of 17 amino acids. J was trimmed by 2 bases and V by 2 bases; bases with no gene match: 4. Germline CDR1 SNHLY, CDR2 FYNNEI. The CDR3 bases are TGTGCCAGCAGTGAACCCCTAGCGGGGGGGCCCTACAATGAGCAGTTCTTC. It specifies CASSEPLAGGPYNEQFF.

V usage is TRBV12-3 or TRBV12-4 and J usage is TRBJ2-5; 7 positions match TRBD2. V lost 8 bases, J lost 5 bases, and 5 bases stayed unmatched. This CDR3 region has 12 residues. In DNA, the CDR3 is TGTGCCAGCGGGGAGGGGAGGGAGACCCAGTACTTC. Its translation: CASGEGRETQYF.

The chain joins TRBV28 to TRBJ1-1; no definite D call. Germline V gene lookup returns CDR1 MDHEN and CDR2 SYDVKM. CDR3 size: 13 residues. With 1 base removed from V and 5 bases from J, the gap between germline ends came to 8 bases. The CDR3 sequence is CASSLYSLTEAFF. DNA for the CDR3: TGTGCCAGCAGTTTATATTCACTAACTGAAGCTTTCTTT.

This chain joins TRBV6-5 and TRBJ2-7, with a tentative D call TRBD1 (5 bases). V was pared by 6 bases and J by 9 bases, with 18 bases between. Germline CDR1 MNHEY, CDR2 SVGAGI. CDR3 length: 13 amino acids. CDR3 sequence reads: CASRDGAASAQYF. CDR3 DNA: TGTGCCAGCAGGGATGGGGCCGCTTCAGCGCAGTACTTC.

This clone was seen only once. The chain employs TRBV24-1 and TRBJ2-2; the match to TRBD1 covers 7 bases. V was clipped by 7 bases and J by 0 bases; unmatched bases: 10. The CDR3 loop spans 17 amino acids. Per the germline V gene, CDR1 is KGHDR and CDR2 is SFDVKD. In nucleotides, the CDR3 is TGTGCCACCAGGGGGCGCGGACAGGCTTCGAACACCGGGGAGCTGTTTTTT. Residues: CATRGRGQASNTGELFF.

The chain carries TRBV11-3 and TRBJ2-6, with D possibly being TRBD1 (6 bases). V lost 7 bases and J lost 1, with 17 bases in between. The germline V gene has CDR1 SGHNT and CDR2 YENEEA. The length of the CDR3 is 17 residues. The CDR3 DNA follows: TGTGCCAGCACTATTCCGGTACAGGGATCTGGGGCCAACGTCCTGACTTTC. This sequence encodes CASTIPVQGSGANVLTF.

This chain uses TRBV11-1 with TRBJ2-1, with 9 bases lining up with TRBD1. V shed 8 bases and J 8 bases; nucleotides not matched to a gene: 7. In germline, CDR1 is SGHAT, CDR2 FQDESV (reference sequence). The CDR3 consists of 13 residues. The CDR3 DNA reads TGTGCCAGCGTCCCGGGACAGGGAGATGAGCAGTTCTTC. Translating it yields CASVPGQGDEQFF.

The chain is built from TRBV9 and TRBJ2-7, with TRBD2 matching 8 bases. Germline assignment: CDR1 SGDLS and CDR2 YYNGEE. V shed 4 bases and J 4 bases; nucleotides not matched to a gene: 10. The CDR3 loop spans 15 amino acids. The CDR3, as DNA: TGTGCCAGCAGCCCTACGGGAGGGGGGCGGTACGAGCAGTACTTC. Its protein product is CASSPTGGGRYEQYF. Supplemented by reference TRBV9 and TRBJ2-7, the full variable domain reads DSGVTQTPKHLITATGQRVTLRCSPRSGDLSVYWYQQSLDQGLQFLIQYYNGEERAKGNILERFSAQQFPDLHSELNLSSLELGDSALYFCASSPTGGGRYEQYFGPGTRLTVT.

The chain has TRBV11-2 and TRBJ2-3; 9 bases are a match to TRBD2. CDR1 SGHAT and CDR2 FQNNGV come from the germline V gene. V trimming: 1 base; J trimming: 6 bases; junction bases outside the gene matches: 8. The CDR3 totals 16 residues. The CDR3 region is CASSLGGGGARDTQYF. CDR3 nucleotide sequence: TGTGCCAGCAGCTTAGGTGGCGGGGGGGCAAGGGATACGCAGTATTTT.

The chain is built from TRBV6-5 and TRBJ1-5; D might be TRBD1 (5 bases). V lost 7 bases and J 0 bases, leaving 10 bases between the germline ends. The CDR3 runs 14 residues. The germline V gene has CDR1 MNHEY and CDR2 SVGAGI. The CDR3 loop reads CASTPRDSNQPQHF. For the CDR3, the DNA is TGTGCCAGCACCCCCAGGGATAGCAATCAGCCCCAGCATTTT.

The genes are TRBV6-2 or TRBV6-3 and TRBJ2-7; 7 positions match TRBD2. The CDR3 covers 13 residues. Trimming cost V 8 bases and J 4 bases; bases outside gene matches: 8. Germline CDR1 MNHEY, CDR2 SVGEGT. The DNA for the CDR3 is TGTGCCAGCCGCCACGGGGGGTTATACGAGCAGTACTTC. This sequence encodes CASRHGGLYEQYF.

The chain links TRBV12-3 or TRBV12-4 to TRBJ1-1; the D gene is possibly TRBD1 (6 bases). This CDR3 is 13 amino acids long. The V gene lost 6 bases and the J gene lost 4 bases, with 12 bases spanning the gap. The CDR3 nucleotides are TGTGCCAGCAGCAACACAGGGTTCACTGAAGCTTTCTTT. This encodes CASSNTGFTEAFF.

This chain uses TRBV6-2 or TRBV6-3 with TRBJ2-4; no clear D gene. CDR3 length equals 15 residues. The V gene lost 7 bases and the J gene lost 2 bases, with 15 bases spanning the gap. Germline CDR1 and CDR2: MNHEY and SVGEGT. The CDR3: CASTPGGTPKNIQYF. The CDR3 coding sequence is TGTGCCAGCACCCCTGGCGGCACCCCCAAAAACATTCAGTACTTC.

The gene calls are TRBV3-1 (or the pseudogene TRBV3-2) and TRBJ1-5; no reliable D call. Germline V CDR1 and CDR2: LGHDT, YNNKEL (reference sequence). The CDR3 covers 16 residues. Trimming took 1 base from V and 6 from J, leaving 16 bases between them. The chain's CDR3 is CASSQGSTTPSQPQHF. DNA of the CDR3: TGTGCCAGCAGCCAAGGCAGTACTACCCCCAGTCAGCCCCAGCATTTT.

The chain links TRBV7-6 to TRBJ1-2, with 7 bases aligning to TRBD1. The CDR3 spans 13 residues. The V gene's germline CDR1 is SGHVS and CDR2 FNYEAQ. The ends lost 2 bases at V and 8 bases at J; junction bases unmatched: 5. The CDR3 sequence: CASSLRGGEGYTF. CDR3 nucleotide sequence: TGTGCCAGCAGCTTAAGAGGGGGCGAAGGCTACACCTTC. The variable domain in full, completed from reference TRBV7-6 and TRBJ1-2, reads GAGVSQSPRYKVTKRGQDVALRCDPISGHVSLYWYRQALGQGPEFLTYFNYEAQQDKSGLPNDRFSAERPEGSISTLTIQRTEQRDSAMYRCASSLRGGEGYTFGSGTRLTVV.

The chain couples TRBV7-3 to TRBJ2-1; tentatively, D is TRBD1 (6 bases). Germline lookup yields CDR1 SGHTA and CDR2 FQGTGA. The length of the CDR3 is 13 residues. V lost 3 bases to trimming and J lost 5 bases, with 8 bases between them. This chain's CDR3 is CASSLGQDNEQFF. The CDR3 DNA reads TGTGCCAGCAGCTTGGGACAAGACAATGAGCAGTTCTTC.

This rearrangement joins TRBV6-5 to TRBJ1-1, with TRBD1 identical over 7 bases. Trimming removed 5 bases from V and 0 bases from J; junction bases left unmatched: 3. Per the germline V gene, CDR1 is MNHEY and CDR2 is SVGAGI. The CDR3 spans 14 residues. The CDR3 DNA reads as TGTGCCAGCAGTAGGGACAGCATGAACACTGAAGCTTTCTTT. It yields the protein CASSRDSMNTEAFF.

V gene TRBV7-3 combines with J gene TRBJ1-2, with TRBD1 matching over 7 bases. The CDR3 has 13 amino acids. Germline-derived CDR1 and CDR2 are SGHTA and FQGTGA. After removal of 2 bases from V and 14 bases from J, the junction contained 11 bases not matched to a gene. CDR3 sequence: CASSLFPGQVGTF. The CDR3 nucleotides are TGTGCCAGCAGCTTATTCCCTGGACAGGTGGGGACCTTC. The full variable domain, rest sourced from reference TRBV7-3 and TRBJ1-2, is GAGVSQTPSNKVTEKGKYVELRCDPISGHTALYWYRQSLGQGPEFLIYFQGTGAADDSGLPNDRFFAVRPEGSVSTLKIQRTERGDSAVYLCASSLFPGQVGTFGSGTRLTVV.

CDR3 sequence: CAWNRGMKQPQHF. The DNA of the CDR3 is TGTGCCTGGAATAGGGGGATGAAGCAGCCCCAGCATTTT. This sequence joins TRBV30 and TRBJ1-5; D is perhaps TRBD1 (6 bases). Looked up from germline, CDR1 is GTSNPN and CDR2 is SVGIG (reference sequence). V was shortened by 4 bases and J by 7 bases, with 14 bases between the two germline ends. This CDR3 has 13 amino acids. Complete variable domain (other parts from reference TRBV30 and TRBJ1-5): SQTIHQWPATLVQPVGSPLSLECTVEGTSNPNLYWYRQAAGRGLQLLFYSVGIGQISSEVPQNLSASRPQDRQFILSSKKLLLSDSGFYLCAWNRGMKQPQHFGDGTRLSIL.

CDR3 nucleotides: TGTGCCAGCAGTGTCGGGTCCCCGGCGCAGTATTTT. This translates into CASSVGSPAQYF. The V and J genes are TRBV12-3 or TRBV12-4 and TRBJ2-3; D gene ambiguous. Deletions cut 5 bases from V and 10 bases from J, with 13 bases between. This CDR3 is 12 amino acids long.

J is TRBJ1-1 and V is TRBV5-6, with 7 bases lining up with TRBD1. In germline, CDR1 is SGHDT, CDR2 YYEEEE. The V segment lost 0 bases and the J segment 6 bases; nucleotides outside the gene matches: 5. CDR3 length equals 14 residues. The CDR3 DNA follows: TGTGCCAGCAGCTTGGCTCTAACAGGGGCTGAAGCTTTCTTT. Protein sequence: CASSLALTGAEAFF.

The chain combines TRBV30 with TRBJ1-1; D is perhaps TRBD1 (6 bases). Germline V gene data show CDR1 as GTSNPN and CDR2 as SVGIG (reference sequence). The CDR3 runs to 11 residues. The V and J ends lost 5 bases and 2 bases respectively, with 6 bases between them. In DNA form, the CDR3 reads TGTGCCTGGGGGACAAACACTGAAGCTTTCTTT. Its translation is CAWGTNTEAFF. Full variable domain (rest looked up from reference TRBV30 and TRBJ1-1): SQTIHQWPATLVQPVGSPLSLECTVEGTSNPNLYWYRQAAGRGLQLLFYSVGIGQISSEVPQNLSASRPQDRQFILSSKKLLLSDSGFYLCAWGTNTEAFFGQGTRLTVV.

This rearrangement joins TRBV10-1 to TRBJ1-1, with D possibly matching TRBD1 (5 bases). This CDR3 comprises 15 residues. V was shortened by 0 bases and J by 1 base, with 9 bases between the two germline ends. CDR1 and CDR2 (germline): WNHNN, SYGVQD (reference sequence). This CDR3 reads CASSESSGGNTEAFF. CDR3 bases: TGCGCCAGCAGTGAGTCGAGCGGGGGGAACACTGAAGCTTTCTTT.

This clone has just a few counts. This rearrangement joins TRBV24-1 to TRBJ2-3; 7 bases agree with TRBD2. This CDR3 is built from 17 residues. Trimming cost V 3 bases and J 2 bases; bases outside gene matches: 10. The V gene's germline CDR1 is KGHDR and CDR2 SFDVKD. CDR3 nucleotide sequence: TGTGCCACCAGTGATCCCGGGACTACCTTAAACACAGATACGCAGTATTTT. It specifies CATSDPGTTLNTDTQYF.